A single sample gave rise to the 29 T cell receptor beta chains below, sequenced in a study of metastatic and nonmetastatic thyroid tumors (dated by TCRdb to 2018 to 2020). To prepare the library, PCR was applied. The sequencing machine was an Illumina HiSeq 4000. The public reads were quality trimmed at Q25 with fastp and then assembled into clones with MiXCR by TCRdb, keeping productive beta chains. The sample yields tens of thousands of clones; less than 25% were counted once. 6% to 9.5% of the sample goes to the ten largest clones. No treatment had been received by any patient before thyroid surgery. Source material: blood. All receptors derive from a female donor with papillary thyroid cancer or a benign thyroid nodule (not recorded which). Some clones in this sample may be carry-over from other donors' samples.

The table lists this clone with many counts. The V gene is TRBV6-2 or TRBV6-3, the J gene TRBJ2-5, with TRBD1 as a possible D gene (5 bases). Looked up from germline, CDR1 is MNHEY and CDR2 is SVGEGT. The CDR3 is made up of 14 amino acids. The ends were cut back, 6 bases at V and 1 base at J, with 12 bases in the middle. The CDR3 region is CASSSQGFQETQYF. CDR3 sequence (DNA): TGTGCCAGCAGCTCTCAGGGCTTCCAAGAGACCCAGTACTTC.

This clone was observed at least ten times. The chain combines TRBV12-3 or TRBV12-4 with TRBJ1-1; TRBD1 matches at 8 bases. The V and J ends lost 2 bases and 10 bases, in that order; junction bases with no gene match: 6. The CDR3 is made up of 13 amino acids. CDR3 region: CASSLNPTGAAFF. In DNA form, the CDR3 reads TGTGCCAGCAGTTTAAACCCGACAGGGGCAGCTTTCTTT.

This clone appeared many times. The chain employs TRBV20-1 and TRBJ1-2; 9 bases match TRBD1. V was pared by 5 bases and J by 8 bases, with 3 bases of the junction left unmatched. This CDR3 has 11 residues. CDR1 and CDR2 from the germline V gene are DFQATT and SNEGSKA (reference sequence). This CDR3 is CSAGTGRGYTF. Here the CDR3 DNA reads TGCAGTGCTGGGACAGGGAGGGGCTACACCTTC.

Ten or more counts support this clone. J is TRBJ1-1 and V is TRBV18; 8 nucleotides align to TRBD1. Germline V gives CDR1 KGHSH, CDR2 LQKENI. The CDR3 is 15 amino acids. The V segment lost 6 bases and the J segment 1 base; nucleotides outside the gene matches: 7. CDR3 DNA: TGTGCCAGCTCCCGCGTGGACAGGGAGAACACTGAAGCTTTCTTT. Translating it yields CASSRVDRENTEAFF.

This clone was counted only a few times. This chain joins TRBV19 and TRBJ1-6; possible D gene TRBD1, 6 bases. Trimming took 6 bases from V and 8 from J, leaving 14 bases between them. The CDR3 has 14 residues. Germline V gene data show CDR1 as LNHDA and CDR2 as SQIVND (reference sequence). Written as DNA, the CDR3 is TGTGCCAGTAGAACACAGGGTGGGGATTCACCCCTCCACTTT. Its translation is CASRTQGGDSPLHF.

This clone has ten or more counts. V gene TRBV20-1 combines with J gene TRBJ2-3, with 9 bases identical to TRBD1. CDR1 and CDR2 from the germline V gene are DFQATT and SNEGSKA (reference sequence). J gave up 4 bases and V 4 bases, and 18 bases lay outside the gene matches. This CDR3 has 18 amino acids. CDR3 nucleotides: TGCAGTGCTAAGCCACTAACCTCGGACAGGGGAAGCTCAGATACGCAGTATTTT. This sequence encodes CSAKPLTSDRGSSDTQYF.

Ten or more counts support this clone. This chain connects TRBV7-2 to TRBJ1-2, with D hard to call. The germline CDR1 and CDR2 sequences are SGHTA and FQGNSA. V lost 5 bases, J lost 10 bases, and 17 bases lay in between. CDR3 size: 13 residues. CDR3 sequence (DNA): TGTGCCAGCAGCCCCCACGAAGGTTTTGACTACACCTTC. Translation gives CASSPHEGFDYTF.

This clone was observed at least ten times. The CDR3 is CASSIIGTGSGGELFF. The CDR3, as DNA: TGTGCCAGTAGTATAATCGGGACAGGGTCGGGCGGGGAGCTGTTTTTT. The chain is built from TRBV19 and TRBJ2-2; 9 nucleotides match TRBD1. Germline V gives CDR1 LNHDA, CDR2 SQIVND (reference sequence). The CDR3 sequence is 16 residues long. J was trimmed by 7 bases and V by 2 bases; bases with no gene match: 8.

By frequency in the sample, this clone is medium-sized (0.01 to 0.1%). The V call is TRBV12-3 or TRBV12-4, the J call TRBJ1-1, with D unresolved. This CDR3 spans 13 amino acids. Deletions cut 5 bases from V and 3 bases from J, with 10 bases between. CDR3 amino acids: CASSLGGDTEAFF. The CDR3 DNA follows: TGTGCCAGCAGTCTGGGCGGGGACACTGAAGCTTTCTTT.

This clone came up many times. The J gene is TRBJ2-1, the V gene TRBV7-8; 7 bases are a match to TRBD2. Trimming removed 0 bases from V and 4 bases from J; junction bases left unmatched: 3. Germline-derived CDR1 and CDR2 are SGHVS and FQNEAQ. The CDR3 runs 15 residues. CDR3 bases: TGTGCCAGCAGCTTAGCAGCGGGGCTTTACAATGAGCAGTTCTTC. Translation: CASSLAAGLYNEQFF. Combining the CDR3 with reference TRBV7-8 and TRBJ2-1 gives the whole variable domain GAGVSQSPRYKVAKRGQDVALRCDPISGHVSLFWYQQALGQGPEFLTYFQNEAQLDKSGLPSDRFFAERPEGSVSTLKIQRTQQEDSAVYLCASSLAAGLYNEQFFGPGTRLTVL.

This clone was observed at least ten times. The J gene is TRBJ1-5, the V gene TRBV29-1, with D maybe TRBD1 (6 bases). The CDR3 consists of 13 residues. V was clipped by 6 bases and J by 0 bases, with 9 bases between them. CDR1 and CDR2 (germline): SQVTM, ANQGSEA. Here the CDR3 reads CSVGAGSNQPQHF. DNA of the CDR3: TGCAGCGTGGGGGCCGGTAGCAATCAGCCCCAGCATTTT.

The V and J genes are TRBV4-1 and TRBJ2-7, with D tentatively TRBD2 (6 bases). V was shortened by 1 base and J by 6 bases, with 16 bases between the two germline ends. Germline loops: CDR1 MGHRA, CDR2 YSYEKL. The CDR3 runs 15 residues. CDR3 nucleotide sequence: TGCGCCAGCAGCCAAGCCTTAGGGCCTAGCGCCGAGCAGTACTTC. Translated, it gives CASSQALGPSAEQYF.

This rearrangement joins TRBV12-3 or TRBV12-4 to TRBJ2-3, with D possibly TRBD2 on 6 matching bases. The length of the CDR3 is 16 residues. The germline V and J ends were trimmed by 7 bases and 2 bases, with 19 bases remaining between them. This CDR3 is CASIPSVGGTTDTQYF. DNA for the CDR3: TGTGCCAGCATCCCGTCGGTGGGGGGAACCACAGATACGCAGTATTTT.

This clone was observed many times. The rearrangement uses TRBV6-4 and TRBJ1-1, with TRBD1 identical over 7 bases. CDR1 and CDR2 (germline): MRHNA, SNTAGT. The CDR3 extends over 16 amino acids. V lost 5 bases and J lost 6; bases outside the gene matches: 15. CDR3 loop: CASSPTTGEGWPEAFF. For the CDR3, the DNA is TGTGCCAGCAGTCCAACTACAGGGGAAGGGTGGCCTGAAGCTTTCTTT.

This clone was found a few times. The chain combines TRBV6-1 with TRBJ1-5, with D hard to call. Trimming left V 4 bases short and J 0 bases short, with 1 base between. CDR1 is MNHNS, CDR2 SASEGT, per germline. The CDR3 covers 12 residues. This chain's CDR3 is CASSGSNQPQHF. The CDR3 DNA sequence: TGTGCCAGCAGTGGTAGCAATCAGCCCCAGCATTTT.

This clone was seen many times. V and J are TRBV7-8 and TRBJ1-5; TRBD1 might be the D (5 bases). This CDR3 has 14 residues. Trimming removed 1 base at V and 9 bases at J, with 13 bases between. CDR1 is SGHVS, CDR2 FQNEAQ, per germline. CDR3 sequence (DNA): TGTGCCAGCAGCTTAGGGACATCCCCCGGGCCCCAGCATTTT. Translation gives CASSLGTSPGPQHF.

This clone occurred many times. The genes are TRBV4-1 and TRBJ2-1; a weak D match, TRBD1 (5 bases). Germline-derived CDR1 and CDR2 are MGHRA and YSYEKL. The V end was cut by 4 bases, the J end by 7 bases, with 20 bases between. This CDR3 comprises 16 residues. The CDR3 DNA follows: TGCGCCAGCAGCCCCCTTGGAAGGGGCAGGGATAATGAGCAGTTCTTC. This encodes CASSPLGRGRDNEQFF.

The rearrangement uses TRBV28 and TRBJ1-1; 7 positions match TRBD1. The V segment lost 6 bases and the J segment 4 bases; nucleotides outside the gene matches: 5. Germline V lookup: CDR1 MDHEN, CDR2 SYDVKM. CDR3 length equals 13 residues. The CDR3 DNA reads as TGTGCCAGCAGGGTGCCAGGGGGCACTGAAGCTTTCTTT. It encodes CASRVPGGTEAFF.

This clone has at least ten counts. CDR3 sequence reads: CASSSERPTGNTIYF. The CDR3 DNA reads as TGTGCCAGCAGTTCCGAGAGGCCCACTGGAAACACCATATATTTT. The J gene is TRBJ1-3, the V gene TRBV12-3 or TRBV12-4; D is unresolved. V gave up 4 bases and J gave up 2 bases, with 12 bases separating them. This CDR3 is 15 amino acids long.

Turning to this clone: One end of the junction varies from germline; a read error may be responsible. The V gene is TRBV6-1, the J gene TRBJ2-2; D is perhaps TRBD2 (5 bases). Germline-derived CDR1 and CDR2 are MNHNS and SASEGT. CDR3 size: 15 residues. The CDR3 nucleotides are TGCGCCAGCAGTCAGCGGTTCGGGCTGTACGGGGAGCTGTTTTTT. This encodes CASSQRFGLYGELFF.

This clone was seen ten or more times. The chain links TRBV4-1 to TRBJ2-3, with D perhaps TRBD2 (5 bases). The CDR3 covers 13 residues. Germline V gene lookup returns CDR1 MGHRA and CDR2 YSYEKL. Trimming removed 6 bases at V and 7 bases at J, with 14 bases between. The CDR3 DNA is TGCGCCAGCAGTCGACCCGGCGGGCATACGCAGTATTTT. Its translation: CASSRPGGHTQYF.

CDR3 coding DNA: TGTGCCAGCAGCGTAGAGTATGGGACTAGCAATGAGCAGTTCTTC. This encodes CASSVEYGTSNEQFF. The chain joins TRBV9 to TRBJ2-1; 8 bases fit TRBD2. Germline CDR1 reads SGDLS; CDR2 reads YYNGEE. CDR3 size: 15 residues. V lost 0 bases to trimming and J lost 6 bases; unmatched junction nucleotides: 5.

In its sample, this clone was seen many times. A much bigger clone sits one base away, suggesting this may be a read error. The CDR3 is CASSQETGIWPQHF. CDR3 nucleotide sequence: TGCGCCAGCAGCCAAGAAACAGGGATTTGGCCCCAGCATTTT. The chain links TRBV4-1 to TRBJ1-5; TRBD1 is a possible D gene (6 bases). Trimming cost V 0 bases and J 9 bases, with 12 bases left between them. Germline V gene data show CDR1 as MGHRA and CDR2 as YSYEKL. The CDR3 spans 14 residues.

This chain links TRBV6-1 with TRBJ1-5, with D unclear. Trimming pared 3 bases from V and 7 bases from J, leaving 13 bases between. This CDR3 has 14 amino acids. Germline lookup yields CDR1 MNHNS and CDR2 SASEGT. The CDR3 coding sequence is TGTGCCAGCAGTGACGCCCCTTGGGGACAGCCCCAGCATTTT. Protein sequence: CASSDAPWGQPQHF.

The V and J genes are TRBV6-4 and TRBJ2-5; D unresolved. CDR1 is MRHNA and CDR2 is SNTAGT in the germline V gene. V dropped 5 bases and J dropped 5 bases, with 12 bases sitting between them. CDR3 length: 13 residues. The CDR3 protein is CASSHYVVETQYF. CDR3 sequence (DNA): TGTGCCAGCAGTCATTATGTCGTCGAGACCCAGTACTTC.

The gene calls are TRBV3-1 and TRBJ2-7; D is possibly TRBD1 (5 bases). There are 12 residues in the CDR3. The germline gives CDR1 LGHDT, CDR2 YNNKEL (reference sequence). V was shortened by 5 bases and J by 6 bases, with 11 bases between the two germline ends. This CDR3 reads CASSFQGAEQYF. The CDR3 bases are TGTGCCAGCAGCTTCCAAGGGGCCGAGCAGTACTTC.

In this sample, this clone turned up many times. The J gene is TRBJ2-5, the V gene TRBV5-1; the D call may be TRBD1 or TRBD2 (6 bases each). CDR1 SGHRS and CDR2 YFSETQ come from the germline V gene. CDR3 size: 14 residues. V was clipped by 4 bases and J by 0 bases, with 10 bases between them. CDR3 bases: TGCGCCAGCAGCCTAGGGGGGTACCAAGAGACCCAGTACTTC. The encoded protein is CASSLGGYQETQYF.

The chain carries TRBV18 and TRBJ2-7; no firm D call. The CDR3 consists of 12 residues. Germline values: CDR1 KGHSH, CDR2 LQKENI. The V end lost 2 bases, the J end lost 1 base, and 3 bases lay between the germline ends. The CDR3 sequence is CASSPGSYEQYF. CDR3 coding DNA: TGTGCCAGCTCACCAGGGTCCTACGAGCAGTACTTC.

The table lists this clone with many counts. The chain employs TRBV30 and TRBJ2-5, with 15 bases that match TRBD2. V was pared by 5 bases and J by 2 bases, with 9 bases of the junction left unmatched. From germline, CDR1 is GTSNPN and CDR2 SVGIG (reference sequence). The CDR3 runs 17 residues. The CDR3 loop is CAWPTGLAGGIQETQYF. The CDR3 bases are TGTGCCTGGCCCACGGGACTAGCGGGAGGAATTCAAGAGACCCAGTACTTC.